The 6 T cell receptor beta chains below come from one sample, sequenced in a study of response to subunit inactivated influenza vaccine. TCRdb re-called the RT-PCR reads through MiXCR, storing one row per CDR3 protein. The table includes 280,000 or so distinct CDR3 sequences, roughly 22% detected once. The sequences come from PBMCs from blood, collected approximately 20 months after vaccination. These receptor sequences come from a man aged 50-75 years who received an inactivated influenza vaccine.

A remark on this clonotype: One end of the junction does not line up with germline, which may come from a read error. This chain joins TRBV19 and TRBJ2-1, with 11 bases matching TRBD2. Per germline, CDR1 LNHDA and CDR2 SQIVND (reference sequence). The CDR3 consists of 15 residues. CDR3: CASRIAGGPWNEQFF. The CDR3 DNA reads TGTGCCAGTAGAATAGCGGGGGGGCCCTGGAATGAGCAGTTCTTC.

The chain links TRBV7-8 to TRBJ1-4; TRBD1 matches 7 bases. Germline V CDR1 and CDR2: SGHVS, FQNEAQ. V dropped 5 bases and J dropped 8; count of bases not matched to a gene: 14. CDR3 length: 16 residues. In DNA form, the CDR3 reads TGTGCCAGCAGCACACGTTCACAGGGGAGGGAAGAAAAACTGTTTTTT. It codes for CASSTRSQGREEKLFF.

This clonotype has more than one count but fewer than ten. The V call is TRBV3-1, the J call TRBJ2-1; 10 bases map to TRBD2. CDR3 length: 16 amino acids. Germline V gene lookup returns CDR1 LGHDT and CDR2 YNNKEL (reference sequence). With 0 bases clipped from V and 5 bases from J, the junction kept 4 bases outside the gene matches. This CDR3 reads CASSQERTSGDNEQFF. The CDR3 region has the DNA TGTGCCAGCAGCCAAGAACGGACTAGCGGAGACAATGAGCAGTTCTTC.

This rearrangement joins TRBV27 to TRBJ1-2; 9 nucleotides match TRBD1. The CDR3 is made up of 14 amino acids. Germline V lookup: CDR1 MNHEY, CDR2 SMNVEV (reference sequence). V lost 7 bases to trimming and J lost 5 bases; unmatched junction nucleotides: 8. The CDR3 region has the DNA TGTGCCAGCAAGTCCCCGGGACAGGGTTATGGCTACACCTTC. It yields the protein CASKSPGQGYGYTF.

The chain uses TRBV13 and TRBJ1-2; D is unresolved. Trimming shortened V by 5 bases and J by 4 bases, and 14 bases separated the two germline ends. CDR1 PRHDT and CDR2 FYEKMQ come from the germline V gene (reference sequence). The CDR3 sequence is 14 residues long. CDR3 residues: CASSKSRIFYGYTF. The CDR3 DNA reads TGTGCCAGCAGCAAGAGTAGGATTTTCTATGGCTACACCTTC.

A few counts support this clonotype. This chain connects TRBV27 to TRBJ2-1, with 9 positions matching TRBD2. The V gene end was trimmed by 3 bases and the J gene end by 7 bases; junction bases not matched to a gene: 1. CDR1 and CDR2 (germline): MNHEY, SMNVEV (reference sequence). The CDR3 sequence is 13 residues long. CDR3 loop: CASSFAGGNEQFF. CDR3 bases: TGTGCCAGCAGTTTTGCGGGAGGGAATGAGCAGTTCTTC.